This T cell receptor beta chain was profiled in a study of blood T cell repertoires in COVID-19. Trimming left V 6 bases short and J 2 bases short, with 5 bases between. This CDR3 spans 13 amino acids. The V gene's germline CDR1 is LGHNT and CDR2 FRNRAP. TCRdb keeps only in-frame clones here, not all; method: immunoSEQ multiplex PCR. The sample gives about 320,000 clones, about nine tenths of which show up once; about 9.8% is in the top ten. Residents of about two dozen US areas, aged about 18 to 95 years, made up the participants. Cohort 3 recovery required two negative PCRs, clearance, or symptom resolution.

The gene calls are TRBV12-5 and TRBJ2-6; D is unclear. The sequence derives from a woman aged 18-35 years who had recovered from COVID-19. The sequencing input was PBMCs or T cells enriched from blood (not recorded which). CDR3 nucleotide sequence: TGTGCTAGTGGCCTCGCTGGGGCCAACGTCCTGACTTTC. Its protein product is CASGLAGANVLTF.